This T cell receptor beta chain originates from a study of T-cell reconstitution after alpha-beta-depleted transplantation in children. This clonotype was counted many times. As it was prepared, the TCRbeta library received unique molecular identifiers. One entry per CDR3 protein, called by TCRdb with MiXCR from the PCR reads. This sample has about 200,000 distinct CDR3 sequences; roughly 7% occur once, and the top ten carry less than 7%. The origin of this receptor is a boy between 2 and 10 years old with acute lymphoblastic leukemia, due to receive a stem cell transplant. Sequenced material: PBMCs, taken before TCRalphabeta/CD19-depleted stem cell transplant.

This chain's CDR3 is CASSQGRTSVFSEQYF. The CDR3, as DNA: TGTGCCAGCAGCCAAGGAAGGACTAGCGTTTTCTCCGAGCAGTACTTC. The chain couples TRBV3-1 to TRBJ2-7; TRBD2 matches at 9 bases. Losses at the gene ends were 1 base for V and 6 bases for J; bases not matched to a gene: 10. This CDR3 has 16 residues. Germline CDR1 is LGHDT and CDR2 is YNNKEL (reference sequence).